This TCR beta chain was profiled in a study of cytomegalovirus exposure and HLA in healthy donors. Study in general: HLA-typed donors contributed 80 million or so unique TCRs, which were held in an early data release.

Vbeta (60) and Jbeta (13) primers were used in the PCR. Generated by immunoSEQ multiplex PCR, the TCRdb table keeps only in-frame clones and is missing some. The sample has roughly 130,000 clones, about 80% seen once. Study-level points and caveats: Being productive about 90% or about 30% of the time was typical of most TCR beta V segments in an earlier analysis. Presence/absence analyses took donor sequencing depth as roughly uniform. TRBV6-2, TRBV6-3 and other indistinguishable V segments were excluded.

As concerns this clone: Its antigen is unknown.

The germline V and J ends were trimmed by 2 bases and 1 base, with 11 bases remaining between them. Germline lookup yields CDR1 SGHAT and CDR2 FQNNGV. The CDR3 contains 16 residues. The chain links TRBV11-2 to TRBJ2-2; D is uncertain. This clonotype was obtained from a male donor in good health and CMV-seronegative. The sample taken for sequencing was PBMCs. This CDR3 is CASSLKTLQNTGELFF. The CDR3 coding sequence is TGTGCCAGCAGCTTAAAGACACTTCAGAACACCGGGGAGCTGTTTTTT.